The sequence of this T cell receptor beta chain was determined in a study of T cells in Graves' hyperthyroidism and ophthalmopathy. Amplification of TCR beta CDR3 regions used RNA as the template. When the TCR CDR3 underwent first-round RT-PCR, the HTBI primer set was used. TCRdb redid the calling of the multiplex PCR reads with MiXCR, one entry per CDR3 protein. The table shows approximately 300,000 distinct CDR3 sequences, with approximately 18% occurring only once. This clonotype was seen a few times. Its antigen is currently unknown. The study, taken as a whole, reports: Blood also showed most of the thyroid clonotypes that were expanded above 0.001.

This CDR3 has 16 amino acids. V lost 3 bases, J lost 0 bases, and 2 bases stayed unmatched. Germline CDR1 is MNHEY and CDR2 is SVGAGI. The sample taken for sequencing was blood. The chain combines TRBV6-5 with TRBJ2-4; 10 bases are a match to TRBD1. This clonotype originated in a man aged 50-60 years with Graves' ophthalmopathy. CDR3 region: CASSYWTGGAKNIQYF. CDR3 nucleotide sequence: TGTGCCAGCAGTTATTGGACAGGGGGAGCCAAAAACATTCAGTACTTC.